The following is a T cell receptor beta chain sequence with its context. This clonotype was detected ten times or more. Its antigen is not yet known. The record has no base qualities; no much larger clone is one base away. For repertoire sequencing, TCR beta CDR3 regions were amplified from RNA transcripts. HTBI primers and the Qiagen OneStep RT-PCR kit were used in a first-round RT-PCR, which was followed by a second-round multiplex PCR, size selection and purification. The libraries underwent paired-end sequencing with 100 bp reads on an Illumina HiSeq2000. Under the source paper's analysis protocol: SOAPnuke was used to process the reads, throwing out any read that had adapters, had uncalled bases, had a mean Phred below 15, or lacked an exact constant-primer or identifier match. COPE v1.2.5 was used to merge high-quality paired reads. Each unique nucleotide sequence was treated as a clonotype, and MiTCR v1.1 was used to align the clonotypes to the IMGT TRB V, D and J references. Only V-J combinations with frequency above 0.0001 were analysed, covering approximately 99% of repertoires. For each V-J combination, a TCR clonal expansion and chaos score was defined as the ratio of F50 clonal expansion to chaos observed in the TCRdist matrix. Welch's t-statistics and random forest were used to reduce the features to 10 to 15 V-J combinations, which were then used as input to a naive Bayes classifier. The Morisita-Horn index was used to measure how similar the thyroid and blood repertoires were. TCRdb reran the public reads through fastp at Q25 and MiXCR, keeping productive beta chains. Rows with one shared CDR3 protein collapse into an entry with the most common genes and DNA. TCRdb's processing, not the authors' own work, is the source of the V and J calls. Across this sample there are about 48,000 distinct CDR3 sequences, with 50% seen only once. 23% of the sample is taken by the ten largest.

The data stem from a study of Graves' ophthalmopathy and Graves' hyperthyroidism (dated by TCRdb to 2016 to 2019). Broadly, across the study: Peripheral blood was collected at initial diagnosis, prior to any treatment. TCR beta repertoire signatures were used to distinguish Graves' ophthalmopathy from Graves' hyperthyroidism and to predict progression to ophthalmopathy. In total, approximately 140 blood samples were TCR-sequenced: roughly 45 ophthalmopathy, approximately 80 hyperthyroidism and about 17 hyperthyroidism-to-ophthalmopathy patients. To explore V-J signatures distinguishing ophthalmopathy from hyperthyroidism, a discovery set of about a hundred patients (about 43 ophthalmopathy, 55 to 60 stable hyperthyroidism) was enrolled. For independent validation, a separate cohort was made up of around 18 hyperthyroidism patients plus 17 patients who later progressed from hyperthyroidism to ophthalmopathy. T-cell repertoires of thyroid tissue and blood were compared in several hyperthyroidism patients. Following sampling, methimazole starting at 30 mg daily was administered to hyperthyroidism patients, and high-dose intravenous methylprednisolone was administered to ophthalmopathy patients.

Ophthalmopathy patients were characterized by moderately to severely active disease, a Clinical Activity Score of at least 3, a NOSPECS grade of at least 4, and a disease duration under 3 months. Patients with other autoimmune diseases, uncontrolled infections, pregnancy or lactation were excluded. Clinical symptoms, serum thyroxine, TRAb, thyroid ultrasound and orbital computed tomography were used for diagnosis. Using Ficoll-Paque density gradient centrifugation, PBMCs were isolated from over 8.5 ml of fresh peripheral blood. Total RNA was extracted using Trizol reagent, and RNA quality was checked on an Agilent 2100 Bioanalyzer. The paper as a whole reports these results and caveats: Sample size was not predetermined statistically, and investigators were not blinded to group allocation. The 13-signature model separated ophthalmopathy from stable hyperthyroidism with 85% to 90% sensitivity and almost 84% specificity in cross-validation, and 80%/75% in the test set. Most of the expanded thyroid clonotypes with a frequency above 0.001 were also detected in blood, and it was suggested that the thyroid immune response may be reflected by blood repertoires. In validation, the model predicted ophthalmopathy progression with 55% to 71% sensitivity and around 72% specificity; roughly eleven predicted patients were CT-confirmed with GO in a median of around 6 months.

The specimen was peripheral blood. The receptor's source is an adult man with Graves' ophthalmopathy.

The DNA sequence reads TGCAGTGCCCGAAGGGCTGGTCAGCCCCAGCATTTT. The encoded protein is CSARRAGQPQHF. The chain uses TRBV20-1 and TRBJ1-5; the D gene cannot be named for sure. Trimming at the junction amounts to 6 bases on V and 6 bases on J, and the germline ends lie 12 bases apart. Including cysteine and phenylalanine, the CDR3 has 12 amino acids. Left in the record is the CDR3 DNA by itself, 36 bases read in frame from the first base. CDR1 and CDR2, per the germline V gene (reference sequence), are DFQATT and SNEGSKA.